The 29 T cell receptor beta chains in this list originate from one sample, sequenced in a study of T cell repertoires in cytomegalovirus infection. MiXCR was run by TCRdb on the reads, yielding one entry per CDR3 protein. The repertoire holds roughly 230,000 distinct CDR3 sequences, roughly 6.5% seen once, with under 7% in the top ten. Material: PBMCs. These receptors all stem from a human donor in good health (CMV status not recorded). Some clones in this sample may be carry-over from other donors' samples.

Worth noting for this clonotype: A clone one base away is much larger, so this may be a read error. The rearrangement joins TRBV11-3 to TRBJ2-1, with D maybe TRBD2 (6 bases). The V end lost 2 bases, the J end lost 6 bases, and 11 bases lay between the germline ends. Germline V gives CDR1 SGHNT, CDR2 YENEEA. The CDR3 extends over 14 amino acids. The CDR3 region has the DNA TGTGCCAGCAGCTTAAGGGAGGTCGGCAATGAGCAGTTCTTC. The encoded protein is CASSLREVGNEQFF. Looking up the rest from reference TRBV11-3 and TRBJ2-1 gives the full variable domain: EAGVVQSPRYKIIEKKQPVAFWCNPISGHNTLYWYLQNLGQGPELLIRYENEEAVDDSQLPKDRFSAERLKGVDSTLKIQPAELGDSAVYLCASSLREVGNEQFFGPGTRLTVL.

The rearrangement uses TRBV2 and TRBJ1-1; 8 nucleotides agree with TRBD1. Trimming at V came to 6 bases and at J to 10 bases, leaving 13 bases not matched to a gene. The CDR3 runs 14 residues. Germline CDR1 reads SNHLY; CDR2 reads FYNNEI. CDR3 loop: CASSLSGGEGGAFF. In nucleotides, the CDR3 is TGTGCCAGCAGCCTTTCAGGGGGCGAAGGTGGAGCTTTCTTT.

The sample holds a few counts of this clonotype. V usage is TRBV7-9 and J usage is TRBJ1-5, with 10 bases that match TRBD1. Germline V gives CDR1 SEHNR, CDR2 FQNEAQ (reference sequence). The CDR3 sequence is 15 residues long. Trimming at V came to 5 bases and at J to 6 bases, leaving 7 bases not matched to a gene. Here the CDR3 reads CASSPGTGVRQPQHF. CDR3 nucleotide sequence: TGTGCCAGCAGCCCCGGGACAGGGGTCCGTCAGCCCCAGCATTTT. Together with reference TRBV7-9 and TRBJ1-5, the CDR3 gives the full variable domain: DTGVSQNPRHKITKRGQNVTFRCDPISEHNRLYWYRQTLGQGPEFLTYFQNEAQLEKSRLLSDRFSAERPKGSFSTLEIQRTEQGDSAMYLCASSPGTGVRQPQHFGDGTRLSIL.

This clonotype was detected many times. The rearrangement uses TRBV7-2 and TRBJ1-1, with D unresolved. The CDR3 extends over 13 amino acids. The germline CDR1 and CDR2 sequences are SGHTA and FQGNSA. Between the trimmed V and J ends, which lost 2 bases and 5 bases, there was a span of 9 bases. Here the CDR3 DNA reads TGTGCCAGCAGCTTAAGCCCGACAACTGAAGCTTTCTTT. It yields the protein CASSLSPTTEAFF.

The gene calls are TRBV3-1 and TRBJ2-7; tentatively, D is TRBD1 (6 bases). V was trimmed by 6 bases and J by 3 bases, leaving 18 bases between them. Germline values: CDR1 LGHDT, CDR2 YNNKEL (reference sequence). The CDR3 sequence is 15 residues long. The CDR3 spells CASRLRPGHNYEQYF. In nucleotides, the CDR3 is TGTGCCAGCAGGCTTAGGCCGGGACACAACTACGAGCAGTACTTC.

This clonotype has only a few counts. V gene TRBV29-1 combines with J gene TRBJ2-7; D call uncertain. The V and J ends lost 1 base and 0 bases respectively, with 10 bases between them. Germline V gene sequence: CDR1 SQVTM, CDR2 ANQGSEA. The CDR3 length is 14 residues. Here the CDR3 DNA reads TGCAGCGTTGAAGTCCCGACATCCTCCTACGAGCAGTACTTC. Amino acids: CSVEVPTSSYEQYF.

This clonotype showed up many times. The chain recombines TRBV20-1 with TRBJ2-7; TRBD2 is a possible D gene (6 bases). The CDR3 loop spans 16 amino acids. Germline V gives CDR1 DFQATT, CDR2 SNEGSKA (reference sequence). Between the trimmed V and J ends, which lost 3 bases and 4 bases, there was a span of 22 bases. CDR3 protein: CSASGIGGESPYEQYF. CDR3 nucleotide sequence: TGCAGTGCTAGTGGTATCGGAGGGGAATCGCCGTACGAGCAGTACTTC.

This clonotype showed up many times. The chain employs TRBV5-1 and TRBJ2-5; 9 bases map to TRBD2. This CDR3 has 18 residues. V shed 4 bases and J 0 bases; nucleotides not matched to a gene: 13. The germline gives CDR1 SGHRS, CDR2 YFSETQ. CDR3 protein: CASSPGQLAGAYQETQYF. The CDR3 DNA follows: TGCGCCAGCAGCCCGGGACAATTAGCGGGGGCATACCAAGAGACCCAGTACTTC.

This clonotype was observed many times. The chain couples TRBV29-1 to TRBJ1-1; D remains ambiguous. Trimming stripped 4 bases from V and 1 base from J, with 10 bases between. The CDR3 length is 13 residues. From germline, CDR1 is SQVTM and CDR2 ANQGSEA. The CDR3, as DNA: TGCAGCGTTGTTCGTCAACAGAACACTGAAGCTTTCTTT. Translating gives CSVVRQQNTEAFF.

This clonotype has more than one count but fewer than ten. V is TRBV29-1 and J is TRBJ2-5; D might be TRBD1 (5 bases). Germline assignment: CDR1 SQVTM and CDR2 ANQGSEA. This CDR3 comprises 15 residues. V was pared by 7 bases and J by 2 bases, with 20 bases between. CDR3 protein: CSAPRPTGSQETQYF. The CDR3 DNA is TGCAGCGCTCCCCGCCCTACAGGTTCTCAAGAGACCCAGTACTTC.

This clonotype was detected ten times or more. CDR3 DNA: TGTGCCAGCAGCTTCCCCAGCGGGGGAGCAGATACGCAGTATTTT. Translation gives CASSFPSGGADTQYF. The rearrangement links TRBV7-2 to TRBJ2-3, with 8 bases fitting TRBD2. After removal of 3 bases from V and 4 bases from J, the junction contained 6 bases not matched to a gene. Germline V gene sequence: CDR1 SGHTA, CDR2 FQGNSA. The CDR3 is 15 residues long.

J is TRBJ1-6 and V is TRBV6-2 or TRBV6-3; TRBD1 is a possible D gene (5 bases). Trimming took 5 bases from V and 7 from J, leaving 9 bases between them. The CDR3 spans 13 residues. The germline V gene has CDR1 MNHEY and CDR2 SVGEGT. The CDR3 bases are TGTGCCAGCAGTCGGGGCAACAATTCACCCCTCCACTTT. Translated, it gives CASSRGNNSPLHF.

The table lists this clonotype with many counts. The genes are TRBV7-2 and TRBJ2-7, with D uncertain. Trimming shortened V by 2 bases and J by 2 bases, and 13 bases separated the two germline ends. The V gene's germline CDR1 is SGHTA and CDR2 FQGNSA. The CDR3 is 15 amino acids. The CDR3 region has the DNA TGTGCCAGCAGCTTATTGGCGAGCAGACCCTACGAGCAGTACTTC. It translates to CASSLLASRPYEQYF.

This clonotype was found many times. The chain employs TRBV7-6 and TRBJ2-1; 9 bases are shared with TRBD1. Germline CDR1 reads SGHVS; CDR2 reads FNYEAQ. After removal of 8 bases from V and 7 bases from J, the junction contained 6 bases not matched to a gene. The CDR3 is 13 residues long. CDR3 nucleotides: TGTGCCAGCCAACAGGGGGCATTGAATGAGCAGTTCTTC. This encodes CASQQGALNEQFF.

The sample holds many counts of this clonotype. This chain links TRBV6-6 with TRBJ2-6; no clear D gene. The CDR3 is 15 amino acids. Trimming pared 6 bases from V and 0 bases from J, leaving 9 bases between. Germline CDR1 MNHNY, CDR2 SVGAGI (reference sequence). In DNA form, the CDR3 reads TGTGCCAGCAGCGAGCCCGCCTCTGGGGCCAACGTCCTGACTTTC. Translation gives CASSEPASGANVLTF.

This clonotype was found many times. The chain recombines TRBV12-3 or TRBV12-4 with TRBJ2-1; D not resolved. This CDR3 contains 15 residues. The germline V and J ends were trimmed by 1 base and 6 bases, with 13 bases remaining between them. The CDR3 region has the DNA TGTGCCAGCAGTTTAGGAACTCCTTTAGGCAATGAGCAGTTCTTC. It is translated as CASSLGTPLGNEQFF.

There are many counts of this clonotype. This rearrangement joins TRBV7-2 to TRBJ1-5; D might be TRBD1 (6 bases). The CDR3 runs 14 residues. The V gene's germline CDR1 is SGHTA and CDR2 FQGNSA. The V gene lost 5 bases and the J gene lost 6 bases, with 14 bases spanning the gap. The chain's CDR3 is CASSPRGATQPQHF. The CDR3 coding sequence is TGTGCCAGCAGCCCCCGGGGGGCCACTCAGCCCCAGCATTTT.

This clonotype was observed many times. The chain carries TRBV6-2 or TRBV6-3 and TRBJ2-3; 7 nucleotides align to TRBD1. CDR3 length: 16 amino acids. Per germline, CDR1 MNHEY and CDR2 SVGEGT. The V segment lost 0 bases and the J segment 2 bases; nucleotides outside the gene matches: 5. In nucleotides, the CDR3 is TGTGCCAGCAGTTACTCGACAGGGCTATACACAGATACGCAGTATTTT. As protein: CASSYSTGLYTDTQYF.

This clonotype has ten or more counts. V is TRBV6-2 or TRBV6-3 and J is TRBJ2-5; TRBD1 agrees at 7 bases. Germline CDR1 and CDR2: MNHEY and SVGEGT. V lost 6 bases and J lost 3; bases outside the gene matches: 10. The length of the CDR3 is 15 residues. The CDR3 DNA is TGTGCCAGCAGCCCACTGGGACAGAAAAAAGAGACCCAGTACTTC. Translation: CASSPLGQKKETQYF.

This clonotype was recorded at least ten times. This chain connects TRBV12-3 or TRBV12-4 to TRBJ1-1; D not resolved. The CDR3 length is 12 residues. The V end was cut by 4 bases, the J end by 4 bases, with 7 bases between. This CDR3 is CASSSGTTEAFF. The CDR3 region has the DNA TGTGCCAGCAGTTCCGGCACCACTGAAGCTTTCTTT.

This clonotype showed up many times. J is TRBJ2-1 and V is TRBV27; 8 positions match TRBD2. V was clipped by 1 base and J by 10 bases; unmatched bases: 9. Per the germline V gene, CDR1 is MNHEY and CDR2 is SMNVEV (reference sequence). The CDR3 has 15 residues. The CDR3 region is CASSLYPGGPGEQFF. CDR3 DNA sequence: TGTGCCAGCAGTTTATACCCGGGGGGGCCAGGGGAGCAGTTCTTC.

This clonotype was seen at least ten times. The chain has TRBV7-9 and TRBJ2-3; weak D call: TRBD2 (8 bases). Germline CDR1 is SEHNR and CDR2 is FQNEAQ (reference sequence). Trimming removed 4 bases at V and 6 bases at J, with 17 bases between. CDR3 size: 15 residues. The CDR3 DNA reads as TGTGCCAGCAGCTCAGGGGGACTAGTTGCCGATACGCAGTATTTT. The encoded protein is CASSSGGLVADTQYF.

In its sample, this clonotype was seen many times. The chain recombines TRBV20-1 with TRBJ1-4, with a weak D call TRBD1 (6 bases). The CDR3 is 14 residues long. Trimming left V 5 bases short and J 8 bases short, with 18 bases between. CDR1 is DFQATT and CDR2 is SNEGSKA in the germline V gene (reference sequence). Written as DNA, the CDR3 is TGCAGTGCTCCTAGGGGGGGGGGGAGCGAAAAACTGTTTTTT. Translating it yields CSAPRGGGSEKLFF.

In its sample, this clonotype was seen many times. J is TRBJ2-5 and V is TRBV7-2, with 10 bases matching TRBD2. CDR1 SGHTA and CDR2 FQGNSA come from the germline V gene. Trimming removed 1 base from V and 3 bases from J; junction bases left unmatched: 5. There are 16 residues in the CDR3. The CDR3 coding sequence is TGTGCCAGCAGCTTAGTAGGCCTAGCGGGGGAAGAGACCCAGTACTTC. Translation gives CASSLVGLAGEETQYF.

Many counts were recorded for this clonotype. The chain carries TRBV6-5 and TRBJ2-1; 7 bases line up with TRBD1. The CDR3 contains 14 residues. Germline CDR1 MNHEY, CDR2 SVGAGI. The junction had 8 bases not matched to a gene; V was cut back by 6 bases and J by 6 bases. CDR3: CASRLVTGANEQFF. In DNA form, the CDR3 reads TGTGCCAGCAGACTAGTTACAGGGGCCAATGAGCAGTTCTTC.

This clonotype was counted ten times or more. This chain links TRBV20-1 with TRBJ1-1, with no clear D. The CDR3 covers 13 residues. Trimming took 5 bases from V and 2 from J, leaving 12 bases between them. The germline CDR1 and CDR2 sequences are DFQATT and SNEGSKA (reference sequence). This CDR3 reads CSAPTGSNTEAFF. The CDR3 DNA reads TGCAGTGCTCCGACCGGGTCTAACACTGAAGCTTTCTTT.

V gene TRBV5-1 combines with J gene TRBJ2-1, with 8 bases that match TRBD1. The V segment lost 1 base and the J segment 0 bases; nucleotides outside the gene matches: 3. Germline V gene sequence: CDR1 SGHRS, CDR2 YFSETQ. The CDR3 is 16 residues long. CDR3 loop: CASSLQGAISYNEQFF. The CDR3 region has the DNA TGCGCCAGCAGCTTGCAGGGGGCCATCTCCTACAATGAGCAGTTCTTC.

This clonotype has at least ten counts. J is TRBJ1-1 and V is TRBV20-1; 8 bases map to TRBD1. V was pared by 0 bases and J by 1 base, with 1 base of the junction left unmatched. The CDR3 runs 14 residues. Per germline, CDR1 DFQATT and CDR2 SNEGSKA (reference sequence). The CDR3 DNA sequence: TGCAGTGCTAGAGATCAGGGGGCGAACACTGAAGCTTTCTTT. Amino acids: CSARDQGANTEAFF.

This clonotype was picked up many times. The CDR3 region is CSVEGGESTDTQYF. CDR3 in DNA: TGCAGCGTTGAAGGGGGGGAAAGCACAGATACGCAGTATTTT. The V call is TRBV29-1, the J call TRBJ2-3, with D possibly matching TRBD2 (6 bases). There are 14 residues in the CDR3. The germline V gene encodes CDR1 SQVTM and CDR2 ANQGSEA. V was pared by 1 base and J by 0 bases, with 8 bases between.